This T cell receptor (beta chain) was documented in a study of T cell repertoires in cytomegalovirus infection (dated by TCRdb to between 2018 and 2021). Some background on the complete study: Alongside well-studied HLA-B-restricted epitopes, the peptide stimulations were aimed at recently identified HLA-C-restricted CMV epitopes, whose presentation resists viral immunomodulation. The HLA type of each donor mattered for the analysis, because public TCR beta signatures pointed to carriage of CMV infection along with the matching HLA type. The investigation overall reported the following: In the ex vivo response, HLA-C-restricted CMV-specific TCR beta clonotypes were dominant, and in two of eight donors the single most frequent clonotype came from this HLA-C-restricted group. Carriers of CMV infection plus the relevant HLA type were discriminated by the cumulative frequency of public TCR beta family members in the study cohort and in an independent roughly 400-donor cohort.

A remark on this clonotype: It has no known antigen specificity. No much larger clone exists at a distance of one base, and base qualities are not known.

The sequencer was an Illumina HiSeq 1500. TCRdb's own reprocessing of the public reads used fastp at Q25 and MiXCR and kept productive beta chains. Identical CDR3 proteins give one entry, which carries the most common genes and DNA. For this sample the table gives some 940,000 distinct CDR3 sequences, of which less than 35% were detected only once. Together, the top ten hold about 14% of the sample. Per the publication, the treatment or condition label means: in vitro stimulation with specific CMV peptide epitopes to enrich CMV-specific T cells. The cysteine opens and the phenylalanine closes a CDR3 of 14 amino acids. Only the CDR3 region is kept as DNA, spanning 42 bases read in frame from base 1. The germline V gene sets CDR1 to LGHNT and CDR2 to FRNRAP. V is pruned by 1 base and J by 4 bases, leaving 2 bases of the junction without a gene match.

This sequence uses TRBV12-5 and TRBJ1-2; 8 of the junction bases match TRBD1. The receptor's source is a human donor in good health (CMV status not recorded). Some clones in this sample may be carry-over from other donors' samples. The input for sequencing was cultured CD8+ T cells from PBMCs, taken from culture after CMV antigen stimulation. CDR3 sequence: CASGLGGQVYGYTF. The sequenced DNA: TGTGCTAGTGGTTTGGGGGGACAGGTCTATGGCTACACCTTC. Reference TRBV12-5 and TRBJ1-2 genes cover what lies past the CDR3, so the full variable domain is DARVTQTPRHKVTEMGQEVTMRCQPILGHNTVFWYRQTMMQGLELLAYFRNRAPLDDSGMPKDRFSAEMPDATLATLKIQPSEPRDSAVYFCASGLGGQVYGYTFGSGTRLTVV.